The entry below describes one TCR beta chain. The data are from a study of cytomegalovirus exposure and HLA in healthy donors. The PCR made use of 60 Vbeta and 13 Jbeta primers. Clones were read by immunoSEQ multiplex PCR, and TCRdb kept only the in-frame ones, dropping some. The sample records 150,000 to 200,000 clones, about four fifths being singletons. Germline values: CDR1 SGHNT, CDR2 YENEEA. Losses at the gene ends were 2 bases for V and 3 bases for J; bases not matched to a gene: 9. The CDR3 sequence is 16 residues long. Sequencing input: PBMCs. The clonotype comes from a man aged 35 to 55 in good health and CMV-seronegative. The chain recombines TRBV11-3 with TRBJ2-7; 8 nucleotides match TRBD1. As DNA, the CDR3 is TGTGCCAGCAGCTTAACGTCCGGGACAGGAGACTACGAGCAGTACTTC. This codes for CASSLTSGTGDYEQYF.